In this sample, the clone carrying this T cell receptor beta chain turned up a few times. What it binds is not known. The CDR3 covers 14 residues. Trimming left V 3 bases short and J 10 bases short, with 13 bases between. Germline CDR1 and CDR2: ENHRY and SYGVKD. This table comes from immunoSEQ multiplex PCR, and its TCRdb copy is limited to in-frame clones, with some not included. The sample lists tens of thousands of clones; 80% were seen once. This record belongs to a study of T cell responses to AZD1222 COVID-19 vaccine. Findings of the study overall: Baseline serology detected seropositivity in only five or six AZD1222 recipients.

The V and J genes are TRBV10-3 and TRBJ1-6, with a weak D call TRBD1 (6 bases). This receptor was taken from an adult who received the AZD1222 COVID-19 vaccine. The sample in question was peripheral blood, obtained 28 days after the second AZD1222 dose. This CDR3 is CAISETRGASPLHF. In DNA, the CDR3 is TGTGCCATCAGTGAAACGCGGGGGGCGTCACCCCTCCACTTT.